These T cell receptor beta chains were read from a single sample in a study of blood T cell repertoires in COVID-19. Some clones are missing from TCRdb's copy, which holds only in-frame ones; the method was immunoSEQ multiplex PCR. Altogether over 150,000 clones are present, approximately 80% being singletons, with the ten largest covering about 3.8%. Sequenced material: peripheral blood. Receptor source: an elderly woman with acute or convalescent COVID-19. The CDR3 runs from the conserved cysteine through the conserved F or W. D genes are given only for firm matches. Only part of the rows carry a size: once, few, many, or a class if the clone is expanded.

d_call: TRBD2
j_call: TRBJ2-1
clone_size: .
v_call: TRBV18
cdr3_aa: CASSYLAGGTNEQFF
cdr3_nt: TGTGCCAGCTCATACCTAGCGGGGGGGACCAATGAGCAGTTCTTC

d_call: .
j_call: TRBJ2-1
clone_size: .
v_call: TRBV5-6
cdr3_aa: CASSLDSGGYNEQFF
cdr3_nt: TGTGCCAGCAGCCTGGACAGCGGAGGTTACAATGAGCAGTTCTTC

d_call: .
j_call: TRBJ2-3
clone_size: .
v_call: TRBV6-1
cdr3_aa: CASSEFPSSGTDTQYF
cdr3_nt: TGTGCCAGCAGTGAATTTCCTAGTAGCGGCACAGATACGCAGTATTTT

d_call: TRBD2
j_call: TRBJ2-5
clone_size: once
v_call: TRBV7-2
cdr3_aa: CASSLWQGGETQYF
cdr3_nt: TGTGCCAGCAGCTTATGGCAGGGAGGGGAGACCCAGTACTTC

d_call: .
j_call: TRBJ2-7
clone_size: .
v_call: TRBV5-6
cdr3_aa: CASSSKYRVSHSYEQYF
cdr3_nt: TGTGCCAGCAGCTCAAAATACAGGGTGTCCCACTCCTACGAGCAGTACTTC

d_call: TRBD2
j_call: TRBJ2-7
clone_size: .
v_call: TRBV5-5
cdr3_aa: CASSRGSGLAGGYEQYF
cdr3_nt: TGTGCCAGCAGCCGAGGGTCGGGACTAGCGGGAGGCTACGAGCAGTACTTC

d_call: .
j_call: TRBJ1-1
clone_size: .
v_call: TRBV2
cdr3_aa: CASSGSANSGTEAFF
cdr3_nt: TGTGCCAGCAGCGGATCGGCAAACTCGGGTACTGAAGCTTTCTTT

d_call: .
j_call: TRBJ1-1
clone_size: .
v_call: TRBV19
cdr3_aa: CASGVGAGNTEAFF
cdr3_nt: TGTGCCAGTGGGGTGGGGGCCGGGAACACTGAAGCTTTCTTT

d_call: .
j_call: TRBJ2-7
clone_size: once
v_call: TRBV7-2
cdr3_aa: CASSNPGGFYEQYF
cdr3_nt: TGTGCCAGCAGTAACCCCGGGGGATTTTACGAGCAGTACTTC

d_call: TRBD2
j_call: TRBJ2-7
clone_size: .
v_call: TRBV6-6
cdr3_aa: CASSPLAGANYEQYF
cdr3_nt: TGTGCCAGCAGCCCCCTAGCGGGAGCGAACTACGAGCAGTACTTC

d_call: TRBD2
j_call: TRBJ2-5
clone_size: .
v_call: TRBV10-2
cdr3_aa: CASSGAVLAGGYQETQYF
cdr3_nt: TGCGCCAGCAGTGGGGCAGTCCTAGCGGGGGGGTACCAAGAGACCCAGTACTTC

d_call: .
j_call: TRBJ2-1
clone_size: .
v_call: TRBV19
cdr3_aa: CASSIDKVRLDYNEQFF
cdr3_nt: TGTGCCAGTAGTATAGATAAAGTGCGACTAGATTACAATGAGCAGTTCTTC

d_call: .
j_call: TRBJ2-3
clone_size: .
v_call: TRBV6-4
cdr3_aa: CASSEAAGRTDTQYF
cdr3_nt: TGTGCCAGCAGTGAGGCGGCGGGGCGCACAGATACGCAGTATTTT

d_call: TRBD1
j_call: TRBJ1-6
clone_size: .
v_call: TRBV3-1/TRBV3-2
cdr3_aa: CASSPTDRENSPLHF
cdr3_nt: TGTGCCAGCAGCCCGACGGACAGGGAAAATTCACCCCTCCACTTT

d_call: TRBD1
j_call: TRBJ1-1
clone_size: .
v_call: TRBV3-1/TRBV3-2
cdr3_aa: CASGPGGQYEAFF
cdr3_nt: TGTGCCAGCGGTCCAGGGGGACAGTATGAAGCTTTCTTT

d_call: .
j_call: TRBJ1-2
clone_size: .
v_call: TRBV4-3
cdr3_aa: CASSLRAGAIDGYTF
cdr3_nt: TGCGCCAGCAGCCTCCGGGCGGGGGCTATTGATGGCTACACCTTC

d_call: .
j_call: TRBJ1-6
clone_size: few
v_call: TRBV11-2
cdr3_aa: CASSSLKQRGPLHF
cdr3_nt: TGTGCCAGCAGCTCGCTCAAACAAAGAGGACCCCTCCACTTT

d_call: .
j_call: TRBJ1-3
clone_size: .
v_call: TRBV7-8
cdr3_aa: CASSPYSGRNTIYF
cdr3_nt: TGTGCCAGCAGCCCCTATTCGGGAAGGAACACCATATATTTT

d_call: .
j_call: TRBJ1-4
clone_size: few
v_call: TRBV4-1
cdr3_aa: CASSQGRGRGRSTNEKLFF
cdr3_nt: TGCGCCAGCAGCCAAGGGCGGGGGCGAGGGAGGTCAACTAATGAAAAACTGTTTTTT

d_call: TRBD2
j_call: TRBJ2-2
clone_size: .
v_call: TRBV3-1/TRBV3-2
cdr3_aa: CASSQGLANTGELFF
cdr3_nt: TGTGCCAGCAGCCAAGGACTAGCTAACACCGGGGAGCTGTTTTTT